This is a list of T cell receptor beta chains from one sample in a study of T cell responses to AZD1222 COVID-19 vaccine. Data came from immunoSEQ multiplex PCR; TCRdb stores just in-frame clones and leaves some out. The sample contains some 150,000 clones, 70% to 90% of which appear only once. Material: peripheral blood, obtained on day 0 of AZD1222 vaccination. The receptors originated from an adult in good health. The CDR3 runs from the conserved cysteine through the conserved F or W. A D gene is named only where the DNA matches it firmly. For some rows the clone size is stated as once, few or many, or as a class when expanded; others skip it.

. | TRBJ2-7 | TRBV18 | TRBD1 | CASSPMKGQGLYEQYF | TGTGCCAGCTCACCTATGAAGGGACAGGGGCTGTACGAGCAGTACTTC
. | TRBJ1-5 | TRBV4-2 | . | CASTRGSNQPQHF | TGTGCCAGCACCCGCGGGTCTAATCAGCCCCAGCATTTT
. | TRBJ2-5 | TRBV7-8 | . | CASSPDWDQYF | TGTGCCAGCAGCCCCGACTGGGACCAGTACTTC
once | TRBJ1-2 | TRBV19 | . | CASSIRNLQAAYGYTF | TGTGCCAGTAGTATAAGGAACCTACAGGCCGCCTATGGCTACACCTTC
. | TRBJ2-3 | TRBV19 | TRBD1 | CASSNGLDRAQYF | TGTGCCAGTAGTAACGGATTGGACAGGGCGCAGTATTTT
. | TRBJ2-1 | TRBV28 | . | CASSFRTINEQFF | TGTGCCAGCAGTTTCCGGACTATAAATGAGCAGTTCTTC
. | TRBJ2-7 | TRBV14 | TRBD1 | CASSPDRFAEQYF | TGTGCCAGCAGCCCGGACAGGTTTGCCGAGCAGTACTTC
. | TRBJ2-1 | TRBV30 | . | CAWSRPLRAYNEQFF | TGTGCCTGGAGCCGACCTCTTAGGGCCTACAATGAGCAGTTCTTC
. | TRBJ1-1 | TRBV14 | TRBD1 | CASSQTGQGTTEAFF | TGTGCCAGCAGCCAAACCGGACAGGGAACCACTGAAGCTTTCTTT
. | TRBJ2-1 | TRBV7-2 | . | CASSFRSNEQFF | TGTGCCAGCAGCTTTCGGTCTAATGAGCAGTTCTTC
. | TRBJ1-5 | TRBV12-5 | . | CASGLPRGGGNGYSNQPQHF | TGTGCTAGTGGTTTGCCACGGGGGGGCGGGAATGGCTATAGCAATCAGCCCCAGCATTTT
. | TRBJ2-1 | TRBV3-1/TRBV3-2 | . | CASSQSYLANAYNEQFF | TGTGCCAGCAGCCAATCCTACCTGGCTAACGCCTACAATGAGCAGTTCTTC
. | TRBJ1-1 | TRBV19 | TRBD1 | CASSLTGPDTEAFF | TGTGCCAGTAGCTTGACAGGGCCGGACACTGAAGCTTTCTTT
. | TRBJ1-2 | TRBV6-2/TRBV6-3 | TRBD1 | CASSYSTQGDYGYTF | TGTGCCAGCAGTTACTCGACTCAGGGGGACTATGGCTACACCTTC
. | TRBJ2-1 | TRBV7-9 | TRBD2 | CASSLAVAGANEQFF | TGTGCCAGCAGCTTAGCGGTAGCGGGGGCGAATGAGCAGTTCTTC
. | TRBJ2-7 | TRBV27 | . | CASSSRRSTYEQYF | TGTGCCAGCAGTAGTAGGAGATCAACCTACGAGCAGTACTTC
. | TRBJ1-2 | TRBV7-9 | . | CASSIPDRPSRMTF | TGTGCCAGCAGTATTCCGGACAGACCCTCGAGGATGACCTTC
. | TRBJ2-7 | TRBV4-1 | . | CASSQSASSYEQYF | TGCGCCAGCAGCCAATCCGCGAGCTCCTACGAGCAGTACTTC
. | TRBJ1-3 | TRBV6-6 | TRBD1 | CASSYFDRVSGNTIYF | TGTGCCAGCAGTTATTTCGACAGGGTCTCTGGAAACACCATATATTTT
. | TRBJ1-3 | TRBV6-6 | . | CASTWPGNSGNTIYF | TGTGCCAGCACTTGGCCGGGAAACTCTGGAAACACCATATATTTT
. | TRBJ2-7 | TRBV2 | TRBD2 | CASRGTSGYEQYF | TGTGCCAGCAGGGGGACTAGCGGCTACGAGCAGTACTTC
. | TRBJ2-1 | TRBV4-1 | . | CASSQEGVSYNEQFF | TGCGCCAGCAGCCAAGAGGGAGTTTCCTACAATGAGCAGTTCTTC
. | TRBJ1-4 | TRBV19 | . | CASSIWGREKLFF | TGTGCCAGTAGTATCTGGGGTCGTGAAAAACTGTTTTTT
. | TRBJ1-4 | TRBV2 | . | CASSSLAREKLFF | TGTGCCAGCAGTTCACTAGCTCGGGAAAAACTGTTTTTT
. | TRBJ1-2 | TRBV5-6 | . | CASSMGLRGYGYTF | TGTGCCAGCAGCATGGGGTTGCGGGGTTATGGCTACACCTTC
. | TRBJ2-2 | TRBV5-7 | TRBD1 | CASSPRGSENTGELFF | TGTGCCAGCAGCCCCAGGGGGTCAGAGAACACCGGGGAGCTGTTTTTT
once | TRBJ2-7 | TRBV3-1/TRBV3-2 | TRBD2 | CASSLGGGRAYEQYF | TGTGCCAGCAGCCTAGGGGGCGGGAGGGCCTACGAGCAGTACTTC
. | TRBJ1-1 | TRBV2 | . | CASSPNLLNTEAFF | TGTGCCAGCAGTCCCAACCTCCTGAACACTGAAGCTTTCTTT
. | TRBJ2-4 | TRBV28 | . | CASSLFKRDIQYF | TGTGCCAGCAGTTTATTCAAAAGGGACATTCAGTACTTC
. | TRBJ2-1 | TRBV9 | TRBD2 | CASSASGGLYNEQFF | TGTGCCAGCAGCGCCAGCGGGGGGTTATACAATGAGCAGTTCTTC
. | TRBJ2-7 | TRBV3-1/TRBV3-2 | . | CASSQSVGEQYF | TGTGCCAGCAGCCAAAGTGTAGGGGAGCAGTACTTC
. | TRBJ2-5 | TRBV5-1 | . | CASNEWGDETQYF | TGCGCCAGCAATGAGTGGGGAGACGAGACCCAGTACTTC
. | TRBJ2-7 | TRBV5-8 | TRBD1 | CASSLVGTGLYEQYF | TGTGCCAGCAGCTTGGTGGGGACAGGGCTCTACGAGCAGTACTTC
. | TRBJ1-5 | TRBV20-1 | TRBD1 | CSASWTGGGQPQHF | TGCAGTGCTAGTTGGACAGGGGGCGGTCAGCCCCAGCATTTT
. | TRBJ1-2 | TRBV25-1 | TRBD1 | CASSDHGQGYGYTF | TGTGCCAGCAGTGACCATGGACAGGGTTATGGCTACACCTTC
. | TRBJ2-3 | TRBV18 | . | CASSPRLTDTQYF | TGTGCCAGCTCACCACGACTTACAGATACGCAGTATTTT
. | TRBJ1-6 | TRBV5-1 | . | CASSPSSWGAWAKSPLHF | TGCGCCAGCAGCCCCAGTTCATGGGGGGCTTGGGCTAAATCACCCCTCCACTTT
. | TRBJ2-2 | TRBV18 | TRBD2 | CASSPGLAGVSGELFF | TGTGCCAGCTCACCGGGCCTAGCGGGAGTGTCCGGGGAGCTGTTTTTT
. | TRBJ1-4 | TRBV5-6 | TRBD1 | CASSLAVRGRGNEKLFF | TGTGCCAGCAGCTTGGCCGTCAGGGGGCGAGGTAATGAAAAACTGTTTTTT
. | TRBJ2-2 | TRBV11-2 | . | CASSLGRTGELFF | TGTGCCAGCAGCTTAGGGAGAACCGGGGAGCTGTTTTTT
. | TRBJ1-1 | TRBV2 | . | CASSEGPGAELMNTEAFF | TGTGCCAGCAGTGAAGGTCCAGGGGCAGAACTTATGAACACTGAAGCTTTCTTT
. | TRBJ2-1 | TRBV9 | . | CASSVDPPGEQFF | TGTGCCAGCAGCGTAGATCCCCCGGGAGAGCAGTTCTTC
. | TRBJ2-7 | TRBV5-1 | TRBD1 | CASSLAPTGGYEQYF | TGCGCCAGCAGCTTGGCCCCGACAGGGGGCTACGAGCAGTACTTC
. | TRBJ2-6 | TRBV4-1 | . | CASSQRLAGANVLTF | TGCGCCAGCAGCCAAAGACTGGCTGGGGCCAACGTCCTGACTTTC
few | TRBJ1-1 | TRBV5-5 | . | CASSPVGSTEAFF | TGTGCCAGCAGCCCGGTGGGGAGCACTGAAGCTTTCTTT
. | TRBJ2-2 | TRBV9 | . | CASSVSGGPVHTGELFF | TGTGCCAGCAGCGTATCGGGGGGCCCGGTCCACACCGGGGAGCTGTTTTTT
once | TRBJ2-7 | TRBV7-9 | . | CASSSNRVGSYEQYF | TGTGCCAGCAGCTCTAACAGGGTAGGGTCCTACGAGCAGTACTTC
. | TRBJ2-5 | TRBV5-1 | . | CASSLAGPALGETQYF | TGCGCCAGCAGCTTGGCAGGGCCCGCGCTTGGAGAGACCCAGTACTTC